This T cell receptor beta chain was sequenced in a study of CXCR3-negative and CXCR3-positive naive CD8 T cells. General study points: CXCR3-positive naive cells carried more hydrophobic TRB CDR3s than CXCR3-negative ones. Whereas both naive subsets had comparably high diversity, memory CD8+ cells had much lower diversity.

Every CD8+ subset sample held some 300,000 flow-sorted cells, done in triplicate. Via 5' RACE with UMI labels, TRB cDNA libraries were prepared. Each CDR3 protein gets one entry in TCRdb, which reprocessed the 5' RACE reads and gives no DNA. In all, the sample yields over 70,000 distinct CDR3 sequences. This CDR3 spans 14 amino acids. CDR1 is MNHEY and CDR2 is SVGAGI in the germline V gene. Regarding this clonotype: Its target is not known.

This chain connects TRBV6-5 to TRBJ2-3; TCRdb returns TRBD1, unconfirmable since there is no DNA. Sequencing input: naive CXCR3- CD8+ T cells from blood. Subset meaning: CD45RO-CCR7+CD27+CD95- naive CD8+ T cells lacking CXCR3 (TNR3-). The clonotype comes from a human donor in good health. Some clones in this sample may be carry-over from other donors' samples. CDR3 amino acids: CASSYGTGVDTQYF.